Below, 32 T cell receptor beta chains from the same sample are listed, as sequenced in a study of blood T cell repertoires in COVID-19 (dated by TCRdb to between 2020 and 2021). Libraries were made using the immunoSEQ multiplex PCR assay. This is the immuneACCESS table as TCRdb keeps it, with only in-frame sequences that have V and J called. A part of the clones is gone; compared with another copy, unresolved V genes explain less than half, and the rest is unexplained. The sample yields 190,000 or so clones; roughly 85% were counted once. The ten top clones hold 15% to 20% of the sample. Sequencing was performed on PBMCs or T cells enriched from blood (not recorded which). The receptors originated from a man aged 40-50 years who had recovered from COVID-19.

This clone appeared once. The chain has TRBV13 and TRBJ2-1; maybe TRBD1 (6 bases). The V gene lost 4 bases and the J gene lost 2 bases, with 9 bases spanning the gap. The length of the CDR3 is 14 residues. Germline CDR1 and CDR2: PRHDT and FYEKMQ (reference sequence). CDR3 in DNA: TGTGCCAGCAGCTGGACAGCCACCTACAATGAGCAGTTCTTC. It codes for CASSWTATYNEQFF.

The rearrangement links TRBV15 to TRBJ2-3; 10 positions agree with TRBD1. Germline V gene sequence: CDR1 LNHNV, CDR2 YYDKDF (reference sequence). The CDR3 contains 16 residues. With 3 bases clipped from V and 0 bases from J, the junction kept 3 bases outside the gene matches. CDR3 residues: CATSRGQGRSTDTQYF. The CDR3 nucleotides read TGTGCCACCAGCAGGGGACAGGGGAGAAGCACAGATACGCAGTATTTT.

The chain is built from TRBV7-2 and TRBJ1-6; no firm D call. Germline CDR1 SGHTA, CDR2 FQGNSA. V lost 6 bases and J 9 bases, leaving 15 bases between the germline ends. The CDR3 spans 14 residues. The CDR3: CASSDGGFSSPLHF. The CDR3 coding sequence is TGTGCCAGCAGTGATGGAGGGTTCAGTTCACCCCTCCACTTT.

The genes are TRBV13 and TRBJ2-1; TRBD1 might be the D (6 bases). The germline gives CDR1 PRHDT, CDR2 FYEKMQ (reference sequence). With 4 bases removed from V and 2 bases from J, the gap between germline ends came to 18 bases. The CDR3 totals 17 residues. CDR3: CASSSEAEQGTYNEQFF. The CDR3 DNA follows: TGTGCCAGCAGCTCCGAGGCAGAACAGGGTACCTACAATGAGCAGTTCTTC.

The chain combines TRBV19 with TRBJ1-1; D may be TRBD1 (5 bases). V lost 5 bases, J lost 6 bases, and 16 bases lay in between. Germline V gene sequence: CDR1 LNHDA, CDR2 SQIVND (reference sequence). CDR3 length: 14 amino acids. CDR3 nucleotide sequence: TGTGCCAGTAGTCCTACGACATGGGGCGCTGAAGCTTTCTTT. This translates into CASSPTTWGAEAFF.

This chain's CDR3 is CASSPTDSNQPQHF. For the CDR3, the DNA is TGTGCCAGCTCCCCGACAGATAGCAATCAGCCCCAGCATTTT. V gene TRBV18 combines with J gene TRBJ1-5, with a tentative D call TRBD1 (5 bases). Trimming removed 6 bases from V and 0 bases from J, with 9 bases in between. This CDR3 contains 14 residues. The V gene's germline CDR1 is KGHSH and CDR2 LQKENI.

The gene calls are TRBV9 and TRBJ1-3; TRBD1 is a possible D gene (6 bases). CDR3 length: 15 residues. Per germline, CDR1 SGDLS and CDR2 YYNGEE. V was cut by 2 bases and J by 0 bases, with 9 bases left in between. The CDR3 protein is CASSVQGGSGNTIYF. Written as DNA, the CDR3 is TGTGCCAGCAGCGTTCAAGGGGGCTCTGGAAACACCATATATTTT.

J is TRBJ2-1 and V is TRBV19, with a weak D call TRBD2 (5 bases). The V gene lost 4 bases and the J gene lost 10 bases, with 14 bases spanning the gap. Germline CDR1 reads LNHDA; CDR2 reads SQIVND (reference sequence). The CDR3 is made up of 13 amino acids. CDR3 nucleotides: TGTGCCAGTAGTACTAGGTCCGGGGTAGAGCAGTTCTTC. As protein: CASSTRSGVEQFF.

This chain joins TRBV19 and TRBJ1-2, with 9 bases that match TRBD1. The CDR3 has 14 residues. Per the germline V gene, CDR1 is LNHDA and CDR2 is SQIVND (reference sequence). Germline trimming cut 6 bases from V and 8 bases from J; bases unmatched to any gene: 10. In nucleotides, the CDR3 is TGTGCCAGTAGCATATCACAGGGGGCGGAAGGCTACACCTTC. Translation: CASSISQGAEGYTF.

The V and J genes are TRBV4-2 and TRBJ2-6; D gene unclear. With 0 bases removed from V and 0 bases from J, the gap between germline ends came to 3 bases. CDR1 is LGHNA, CDR2 YNFKEQ, per germline. The CDR3 is 15 residues long. CDR3 amino acids: CASSQEASGANVLTF. The CDR3 DNA is TGTGCCAGCAGCCAAGAAGCCTCTGGGGCCAACGTCCTGACTTTC.

The chain is built from TRBV9 and TRBJ2-5; TRBD2 matches 9 bases. From germline, CDR1 is SGDLS and CDR2 YYNGEE. The length of the CDR3 is 17 residues. Trimming took 3 bases from V and 1 from J; bases not matched to a gene: 10. The CDR3 loop is CASSARGNSGGQETQYF. DNA for the CDR3: TGTGCCAGCAGCGCAAGGGGGAATAGCGGGGGCCAAGAGACCCAGTACTTC.

The V and J genes are TRBV4-3 and TRBJ2-7, with D perhaps TRBD2 (5 bases). CDR1 and CDR2 (germline): LGHNA, YSLEER. V lost 4 bases and J lost 2, with 9 bases in between. This CDR3 is 13 amino acids long. CDR3 DNA: TGCGCCAGCAGCCCCACGGGGACCTACGAGCAGTACTTC. It encodes CASSPTGTYEQYF.

This rearrangement joins TRBV10-3 to TRBJ1-1; 7 positions match TRBD1. The CDR3 is made up of 13 amino acids. Germline assignment: CDR1 ENHRY and CDR2 SYGVKD. The junction had 2 bases not matched to a gene; V was cut back by 3 bases and J by 4 bases. CDR3 sequence reads: CAISEAGGTEAFF. The CDR3 DNA follows: TGTGCCATCAGTGAAGCAGGGGGCACTGAAGCTTTCTTT.

The V gene is TRBV3-1 (or the pseudogene TRBV3-2), the J gene TRBJ2-5; D unresolved. The CDR3 runs 14 residues. V lost 7 bases and J 1 base, leaving 13 bases between the germline ends. Germline lookup yields CDR1 LGHDT and CDR2 YNNKEL (reference sequence). The DNA of the CDR3 is TGTGCCAGCAAGCGCTCCGGGTCCCAAGAGACCCAGTACTTC. It translates to CASKRSGSQETQYF.

In nucleotides, the CDR3 is TGTGCTAGTGGGCTTGGCTCCGAGCCCCAGCATTTT. It yields the protein CASGLGSEPQHF. V usage is TRBV12-5 and J usage is TRBJ1-5; D not certain. Germline assignment: CDR1 LGHNT and CDR2 FRNRAP. V was clipped by 6 bases and J by 8 bases, with 11 bases between them. The CDR3 runs 12 residues.

The genes are TRBV9 and TRBJ1-2, with a tentative D call TRBD1 (5 bases). This CDR3 has 14 residues. The ends were cut back, 0 bases at V and 3 bases at J, with 9 bases in the middle. CDR1 SGDLS and CDR2 YYNGEE come from the germline V gene. The CDR3 region has the DNA TGTGCCAGCAGCGTAGGCAGGGATGACTATGGCTACACCTTC. It encodes CASSVGRDDYGYTF.

The CDR3 nucleotides read TGTGCCAGCAGCTCCCGGCCTAGCGGGAGGGCAAGCTCCTACAATGAGCAGTTCTTC. Its protein product is CASSSRPSGRASSYNEQFF. The rearrangement joins TRBV7-2 to TRBJ2-1, with 12 bases identical to TRBD2. The trim removed 4 bases at V and 0 bases at J, leaving 10 bases unmatched. The CDR3 loop spans 19 amino acids. CDR1 is SGHTA, CDR2 FQGNSA, per germline.

The chain carries TRBV9 and TRBJ1-3; 7 nucleotides line up with TRBD1. CDR3 length: 17 residues. The germline CDR1 and CDR2 sequences are SGDLS and YYNGEE. J gave up 4 bases and V 4 bases, and 14 bases lay outside the gene matches. CDR3 nucleotides: TGTGCCAGCAGCACCCTCTCAGGGGGATCGAGAGGAAACACCATATATTTT. This translates into CASSTLSGGSRGNTIYF.

This chain uses TRBV29-1 with TRBJ1-1; D is uncertain. V gave up 6 bases and J gave up 3 bases, with 11 bases separating them. The CDR3 is 12 residues long. CDR1 is SQVTM and CDR2 is ANQGSEA in the germline V gene. The CDR3 bases are TGCAGCGTCGCAGATTCCCACACTGAAGCTTTCTTT. It specifies CSVADSHTEAFF.

As for this clone: The junction departs from the called germline gene at one end, perhaps through a read error. The genes are TRBV7-7 and TRBJ2-5; 8 nucleotides agree with TRBD1. This CDR3 has 13 amino acids. In germline, CDR1 is SSHAT, CDR2 FNYEAQ (reference sequence). This chain's CDR3 is CASSQGARETQYF. The CDR3 DNA reads as TGTGCTAGCAGCCAGGGGGCTCGGGAGACCCAGTACTTC.

The chain uses TRBV4-1 and TRBJ2-7; D perhaps matches TRBD2 (5 bases). Trimming removed 2 bases from V and 4 bases from J, with 12 bases in between. There are 14 residues in the CDR3. Germline V gene sequence: CDR1 MGHRA, CDR2 YSYEKL. Here the CDR3 reads CASSQIASSYEQYF. Here the CDR3 DNA reads TGCGCCAGCAGCCAAATCGCTAGCTCGTACGAGCAGTACTTC.

V usage is TRBV19 and J usage is TRBJ2-7, with D possibly being TRBD1 (5 bases). V was pared by 3 bases and J by 3 bases, with 12 bases between. The CDR3 runs 14 residues. CDR1 is LNHDA and CDR2 is SQIVND in the germline V gene (reference sequence). The CDR3 loop reads CASSMGQMGYEQYF. Written as DNA, the CDR3 is TGTGCCAGTAGTATGGGGCAGATGGGCTACGAGCAGTACTTC. The entire variable domain, with the rest obtained from reference TRBV19 and TRBJ2-7, is as follows: DGGITQSPKYLFRKEGQNVTLSCEQNLNHDAMYWYRQDPGQGLRLIYYSQIVNDFQKGDIAEGYSVSREKKESFPLTVTSAQKNPTAFYLCASSMGQMGYEQYFGPGTRLTVT.

The gene calls are TRBV7-3 and TRBJ2-4; tentatively, D is TRBD2 (6 bases). CDR3 length: 15 amino acids. V gave up 0 bases and J gave up 8 bases, with 14 bases separating them. CDR1 is SGHTA and CDR2 is FQGTGA in the germline V gene. The CDR3 region has the DNA TGTGCCAGCAGCTTAACTGGGGCGGGACCTGACATTCAGTACTTC. Residues: CASSLTGAGPDIQYF.

This chain joins TRBV30 and TRBJ1-2; 7 bases agree with TRBD1. The CDR3 is made up of 14 amino acids. The ends lost 1 base at V and 5 bases at J; junction bases unmatched: 7. CDR1 and CDR2 from the germline V gene are GTSNPN and SVGIG (reference sequence). The CDR3 bases are TGTGCCTGGAGTGCCCCCGGGACAGCGTATGGCTACACCTTC. It yields the protein CAWSAPGTAYGYTF.

The sample holds one count of this clone. This sequence joins TRBV5-4 and TRBJ2-1, with 9 bases identical to TRBD1. This CDR3 has 16 residues. V shed 4 bases and J 8 bases; nucleotides not matched to a gene: 13. Looked up from germline, CDR1 is SGHNT and CDR2 is YYREEE (reference sequence). CDR3 bases: TGTGCCAGCAGCCCACTGGGACAGGGTTTGGTCGATGAGCAGTTCTTC. It translates to CASSPLGQGLVDEQFF.

The chain links TRBV2 to TRBJ2-7; 13 bases map to TRBD2. Germline values: CDR1 SNHLY, CDR2 FYNNEI. Trimming removed 7 bases from V and 6 bases from J; junction bases left unmatched: 9. CDR3 length equals 15 residues. The CDR3 DNA follows: TGTGCCAGCAATACACTGGGACTAGCGGGACGCGAGCAGTACTTC. It encodes CASNTLGLAGREQYF.

V gene TRBV19 combines with J gene TRBJ2-7; D uncertain. V lost 1 base and J 1 base, leaving 5 bases between the germline ends. Germline CDR1 and CDR2: LNHDA and SQIVND (reference sequence). This CDR3 region has 13 residues. The CDR3 nucleotides are TGTGCCAGTAGTATAGGGCCATCCTACGAGCAGTACTTC. Its protein is CASSIGPSYEQYF.

This chain links TRBV4-2 with TRBJ1-1; 8 nucleotides match TRBD1. CDR3 length: 18 amino acids. Germline values: CDR1 LGHNA, CDR2 YNFKEQ. V was clipped by 4 bases and J by 0 bases; unmatched bases: 13. CDR3 protein: CASSPPPRTGHMNTEAFF. The CDR3 coding sequence is TGTGCCAGCAGCCCACCTCCCAGGACAGGGCATATGAACACTGAAGCTTTCTTT.

Written as DNA, the CDR3 is TGTGCCAGCAGCTTAGGGACAGGGCGCACAGATACGCAGTATTTT. Its translation: CASSLGTGRTDTQYF. This chain uses TRBV5-8 with TRBJ2-3, with 9 bases fitting TRBD1. With 2 bases clipped from V and 1 base from J, the junction kept 2 bases outside the gene matches. CDR3 size: 15 residues. The germline gives CDR1 SGHTS, CDR2 YDEGEE.

The rearrangement uses TRBV5-5 and TRBJ2-1, with a possible D match to TRBD2 (6 bases). Germline V lookup: CDR1 SGHKS, CDR2 YYEKEE (reference sequence). The CDR3 has 15 residues. The ends were cut back, 4 bases at V and 8 bases at J, with 19 bases in the middle. The CDR3 DNA reads as TGTGCCAGCAGCCCTAACGGGAGCCCGGTTGATGAGCAGTTCTTC. It codes for CASSPNGSPVDEQFF.

This chain connects TRBV5-1 to TRBJ1-1, with D hard to call. Trimming shortened V by 0 bases and J by 5 bases, and 14 bases separated the two germline ends. The CDR3 is 15 amino acids. From germline, CDR1 is SGHRS and CDR2 YFSETQ. CDR3 sequence: CASSLEQRGTTEAFF. DNA of the CDR3: TGCGCCAGCAGCTTGGAACAGCGGGGAACGACTGAAGCTTTCTTT.

The CDR3 region is CASSMGTGAYNEQFF. CDR3 DNA: TGTGCCAGTAGTATGGGGACAGGGGCGTACAATGAGCAGTTCTTC. The V call is TRBV19, the J call TRBJ2-1; TRBD1 matches 10 bases. V gave up 3 bases and J gave up 4 bases; unmatched junction bases: 3. From germline, CDR1 is LNHDA and CDR2 SQIVND (reference sequence). This CDR3 comprises 15 residues.